The rows below give T cell receptor beta chains drawn from one sample of a study of preoperative IRX-2 immunotherapy in early breast cancer. Profiling relied on immunoSEQ multiplex PCR, and the TCRdb table lists in-frame clones only, not all of them. Found here are approximately 34,000 clones, more than 90% of them singletons; the top ten hold 6.4%. This specimen was taken from a patient treated with IRX-2 immunotherapy. These receptors originate from a human donor with breast cancer. Both conserved end residues are part of each CDR3. The D gene is left open where the match is weak. Part of the rows lack a size; the others show once, few, many or a class for expanded clones.

size	J	V	D	CDR3	DNA
.	TRBJ1-5	TRBV7-9	.	CASSPDHQPQHF	TGTGCCAGCAGCCCGGACCATCAGCCCCAGCATTTT
.	TRBJ1-4	TRBV5-4	.	CASSLAGQFDEKLFF	TGTGCCAGCAGCCTGGCCGGACAGTTCGATGAAAAACTGTTTTTT
once	TRBJ2-1	TRBV6-5	TRBD1	CASSYGDRANEQFF	TGTGCCAGCAGTTACGGGGACAGGGCCAATGAGCAGTTCTTC
.	TRBJ2-1	TRBV5-1	TRBD1	CASSLEGATYNEQFF	TGCGCCAGCAGCTTGGAGGGGGCGACCTACAATGAGCAGTTCTTC
.	TRBJ1-5	TRBV4-1	TRBD1	CASSHRDSDQPQHF	TGCGCCAGCAGCCATAGGGACAGCGATCAGCCCCAGCATTTT
few	TRBJ2-2	TRBV6-4	.	CASSEGRNTGELFF	TGTGCCAGCAGTGAAGGCAGGAACACCGGGGAGCTGTTTTTT
.	TRBJ2-2	TRBV27	.	CASRPTGGTGELFF	TGTGCCAGCAGGCCTACAGGAGGGACCGGGGAGCTGTTTTTT
.	TRBJ2-1	TRBV15	.	CATSSTPRVGSYNEQFF	TGTGCCACCAGCTCTACACCCAGGGTTGGCTCCTACAATGAGCAGTTCTTC
.	TRBJ1-5	TRBV5-5	.	CASSTGHNSNQPQHF	TGTGCCAGCAGCACGGGACATAATAGCAATCAGCCCCAGCATTTT
.	TRBJ2-2	TRBV15	TRBD1	CATSSRDRGTGGELFF	TGTGCCACCAGCAGTAGGGACAGGGGAACCGGCGGGGAGCTGTTTTTT
.	TRBJ2-7	TRBV14	TRBD1	CASSKNRGSYEQYF	TGTGCCAGCAGCAAAAACAGGGGCTCCTACGAGCAGTACTTC
.	TRBJ2-3	TRBV4-1	.	CASSQVRRGLTDTQYF	TGCGCCAGCAGCCAAGTGCGCAGAGGCCTAACAGATACGCAGTATTTT
.	TRBJ2-3	TRBV28	TRBD2	CASSAYSGGPLTDTQYF	TGTGCCAGCAGTGCCTATAGCGGGGGGCCCCTCACAGATACGCAGTATTTT
.	TRBJ2-7	TRBV6-5	.	CASSYGRGYEQYF	TGTGCCAGCAGTTACGGACGGGGGTATGAGCAGTACTTC
.	TRBJ1-2	TRBV7-2	.	CASSLTSNYGYTF	TGTGCCAGCAGCTTAACTTCTAACTATGGCTACACCTTC
.	TRBJ1-5	TRBV28	.	CASSLAGPGVQPQHF	TGTGCCAGCAGTTTGGCGGGACCGGGAGTGCAGCCCCAGCATTTT
.	TRBJ2-7	TRBV5-4	.	CASSPGHISSYEQYF	TGTGCCAGCAGCCCGGGACACATCTCCTCCTACGAGCAGTACTTC
.	TRBJ2-1	TRBV27	.	CASSLTGGDEQFF	TGTGCCAGCAGTCTTACAGGGGGGGATGAGCAGTTCTTC
.	TRBJ2-1	TRBV6-5	TRBD1	CASSQLQGARSEQFF	TGTGCCAGCAGTCAACTACAGGGGGCCAGGAGTGAGCAGTTCTTC
few	TRBJ2-2	TRBV19	.	CASSIVFPGELFF	TGTGCCAGTAGTATAGTCTTCCCCGGGGAGCTGTTTTTT
.	TRBJ1-5	TRBV2	.	CASSEGGVSNQPQHF	TGTGCCAGCAGTGAGGGGGGGGTTAGCAATCAGCCCCAGCATTTT
.	TRBJ1-2	TRBV14	.	CASSQDMGDGYTF	TGTGCCAGCAGCCAAGATATGGGAGATGGCTACACCTTC
.	TRBJ1-2	TRBV27	TRBD1	CASSFSTTGQGDGYTF	TGTGCCAGCAGTTTCTCCACTACGGGACAGGGCGATGGCTACACCTTC
.	TRBJ2-3	TRBV19	.	CATIIVHTDTQYF	TGTGCCACTATCATAGTCCATACAGATACGCAGTATTTT
.	TRBJ2-5	TRBV27	TRBD2	CASRSGGPETQYF	TGTGCCAGCAGAAGCGGGGGGCCCGAGACCCAGTACTTC
.	TRBJ2-3	TRBV4-3	.	CASSGAVSTDTQYF	TGCGCCAGCAGTGGAGCGGTTAGCACAGATACGCAGTATTTT
.	TRBJ1-1	TRBV12-5	.	CASAQSGEAFF	TGTGCTAGTGCCCAGTCTGGGGAAGCTTTCTTT
.	TRBJ1-2	TRBV18	TRBD1	CASSPDRAGYTF	TGTGCCAGCTCACCGGACAGGGCGGGCTACACCTTC
.	TRBJ2-1	TRBV11-2	TRBD1	CASSHTGVHNEQFF	TGTGCCAGCAGCCATACAGGGGTCCACAATGAGCAGTTCTTC
.	TRBJ1-3	TRBV7-9	.	CASRFTGNTIYF	TGTGCCAGCAGGTTTACTGGAAACACCATATATTTT
.	TRBJ1-2	TRBV19	.	CASSIAAGQTFNYGYTF	TGTGCCAGTAGTATAGCGGCCGGGCAGACATTTAACTATGGCTACACCTTC
.	TRBJ2-7	TRBV9	TRBD2	CASSPNGGGFYEQYF	TGTGCCAGCAGCCCGAACGGGGGGGGCTTTTACGAGCAGTACTTC
.	TRBJ1-6	TRBV19	TRBD1	CASSIDLGTGGLRRSPLHF	TGTGCCAGTAGTATCGACCTCGGGACAGGGGGTTTACGGCGGTCACCCCTCCACTTT
.	TRBJ2-7	TRBV27	TRBD2	CASRTSGSRNEQYF	TGTGCCAGCAGGACTAGCGGGAGTAGGAACGAGCAGTACTTC
.	TRBJ2-1	TRBV7-3	.	CASSLNAGRNEQFF	TGTGCCAGCAGCTTAAACGCAGGGCGGAATGAGCAGTTCTTC
.	TRBJ2-3	TRBV4-1	TRBD2	CASSPTGLAGVIPPMQYF	TGCGCCAGCAGCCCGACAGGACTAGCGGGAGTGATACCCCCCATGCAGTATTTT
few	TRBJ1-5	TRBV10-2	TRBD1	CASTMTGNQPQHF	TGCGCCAGCACCATGACAGGGAATCAGCCCCAGCATTTT
.	TRBJ2-5	TRBV5-1	.	CASSRAGQKETQYF	TGCGCCAGCAGTCGGGCGGGACAGAAAGAGACCCAGTACTTC
.	TRBJ1-2	TRBV28	.	CASRLIPTGSSGYTF	TGTGCCAGCAGGCTAATACCCACAGGGAGCTCTGGCTACACCTTC
.	TRBJ1-6	TRBV28	.	CASSSPGTSNSPLHF	TGTGCCAGCAGTTCCCCCGGGACTTCAAATTCACCCCTCCACTTT
once	TRBJ1-4	TRBV7-2	.	CASSLPPSNEKLFF	TGTGCCAGCAGCTTACCGCCGAGTAATGAAAAACTGTTTTTT
.	TRBJ1-5	TRBV5-6	TRBD1	CASSLFTGAGGNRPQHF	TGTGCCAGCAGCTTATTTACAGGGGCCGGGGGCAATCGGCCCCAGCATTTT
few	TRBJ1-1	TRBV18	.	CASSPDSMNTEAFF	TGTGCCAGCTCACCTGACAGCATGAACACTGAAGCTTTCTTT
.	TRBJ1-3	TRBV7-2	.	CASSLEPRNTIYF	TGTGCCAGCAGCTTAGAGCCTAGAAACACCATATATTTT
.	TRBJ1-3	TRBV19	.	CASSVQDSSGNTIYF	TGTGCCAGTAGTGTTCAAGATAGCTCTGGAAACACCATATATTTT
.	TRBJ2-1	TRBV4-3	.	CASSQDRMPSGEQFF	TGCGCCAGCAGCCAAGATAGGATGCCCAGCGGTGAGCAGTTCTTC
.	TRBJ1-2	TRBV9	.	CASSVSTTTEANYGYTF	TGTGCCAGCAGCGTATCAACCACGACAGAAGCTAACTATGGCTACACCTTC
.	TRBJ2-7	TRBV10-3	TRBD2	CAILPSGGDEQYF	TGTGCCATCCTTCCCTCGGGGGGGGACGAGCAGTACTTC
.	TRBJ2-7	TRBV4-1	TRBD2	CASAPTRGAYEQYF	TGCGCCAGCGCCCCAACCCGGGGGGCCTACGAGCAGTACTTC
.	TRBJ2-7	TRBV4-2	TRBD2	CASSQEVAGGGEQYF	TGTGCCAGCAGCCAAGAGGTAGCGGGAGGGGGCGAGCAGTACTTC